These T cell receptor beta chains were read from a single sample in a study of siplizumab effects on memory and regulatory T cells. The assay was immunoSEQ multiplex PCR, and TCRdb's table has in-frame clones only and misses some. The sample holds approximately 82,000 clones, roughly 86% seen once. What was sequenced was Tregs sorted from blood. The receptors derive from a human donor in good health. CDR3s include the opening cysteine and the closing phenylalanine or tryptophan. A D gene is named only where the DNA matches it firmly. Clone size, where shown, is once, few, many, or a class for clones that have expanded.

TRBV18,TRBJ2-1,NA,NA,CASSPRGADNEQFF,TGTGCCAGCTCACCAAGGGGGGCCGACAATGAGCAGTTCTTC
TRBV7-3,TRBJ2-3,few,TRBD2,CASSSLAGGATDTQYF,TGTGCCAGCAGCTCCCTAGCGGGGGGGGCCACAGATACGCAGTATTTT
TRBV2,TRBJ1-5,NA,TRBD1,CASSDDRGPNQPQHF,TGTGCCAGCAGTGACGACAGGGGGCCCAATCAGCCCCAGCATTTT
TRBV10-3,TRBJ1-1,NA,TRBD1,CAISDRGAEAFF,TGTGCCATCAGTGACAGGGGGGCTGAAGCTTTCTTT
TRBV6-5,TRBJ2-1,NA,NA,CASTLGNEQFF,TGTGCCAGCACCCTGGGTAATGAGCAGTTCTTC
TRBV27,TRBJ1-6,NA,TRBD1,CASRYTGQVDPLHF,TGTGCCAGCAGATATACGGGACAGGTAGATCCCCTCCACTTT
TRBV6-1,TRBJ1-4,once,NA,CASTKKGPIGEKLFF,TGTGCCAGCACTAAAAAGGGCCCGATTGGAGAAAAACTGTTTTTT
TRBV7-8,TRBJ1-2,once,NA,CASSLDSGGRGGYTF,TGTGCCAGCAGCTTAGATTCGGGAGGCCGGGGTGGCTACACCTTC
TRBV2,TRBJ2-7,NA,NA,CASSRQASYEQYF,TGTGCCAGCAGTAGACAGGCCTCCTACGAGCAGTACTTC
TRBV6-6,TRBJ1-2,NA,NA,CASVRGTNYGYTF,TGTGCCAGCGTCCGGGGGACTAACTATGGCTACACCTTC
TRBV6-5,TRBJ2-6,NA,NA,CASRPNSGANVLTF,TGTGCCAGCAGACCGAACTCTGGGGCCAACGTCCTGACTTTC
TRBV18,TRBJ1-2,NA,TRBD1,CASSPGTGVGYTF,TGTGCCAGCTCACCGGGGACAGGGGTCGGCTACACCTTC
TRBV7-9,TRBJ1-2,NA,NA,CASSFGASSYGYTF,TGTGCCAGCAGCTTCGGCGCTTCGAGCTATGGCTACACCTTC
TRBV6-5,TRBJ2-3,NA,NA,CASSYGLQADTQYF,TGTGCCAGCAGTTACGGACTCCAGGCGGATACGCAGTATTTT
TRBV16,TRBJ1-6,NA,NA,CASSLGHSPLHF,TGTGCCAGCAGCCTCGGACATTCACCCCTCCACTTT
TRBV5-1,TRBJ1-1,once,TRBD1,CASWLTGTNTEAFF,TGCGCCAGCTGGCTGACAGGGACGAACACTGAAGCTTTCTTT
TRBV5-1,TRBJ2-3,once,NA,CASRDRSTDTQYF,TGCGCCAGCAGGGACAGAAGCACAGATACGCAGTATTTT
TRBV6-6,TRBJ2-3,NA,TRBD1,CASSHRGSTDTQYF,TGTGCCAGCAGCCACAGGGGAAGCACAGATACGCAGTATTTT
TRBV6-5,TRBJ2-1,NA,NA,CASSYNIYYNEQFF,TGTGCCAGCAGTTACAACATTTACTACAATGAGCAGTTCTTC
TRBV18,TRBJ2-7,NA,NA,CASSPSQSSPLGGQYF,TGTGCCAGCTCCCCTTCCCAGAGCAGTCCTTTGGGGGGGCAGTACTTC
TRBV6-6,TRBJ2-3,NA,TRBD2,CASSYASGGAPDTQYF,TGTGCCAGCAGTTACGCTAGCGGGGGGGCCCCAGATACGCAGTATTTT
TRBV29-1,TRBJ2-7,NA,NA,CSVGILGRSYEQYF,TGCAGCGTTGGTATCTTGGGCCGGAGCTACGAGCAGTACTTC
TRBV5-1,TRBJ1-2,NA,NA,CASSLDPQRANYGYTF,TGCGCCAGCAGCTTGGATCCCCAGCGAGCTAACTATGGCTACACCTTC
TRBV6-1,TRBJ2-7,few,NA,CASSEAGRVLYEQYF,TGTGCCAGCAGTGAAGCAGGACGGGTGCTCTACGAGCAGTACTTC
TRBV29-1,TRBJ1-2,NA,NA,CSVGRGQNYGYTF,TGCAGCGTTGGTCGGGGGCAGAACTATGGCTACACCTTC
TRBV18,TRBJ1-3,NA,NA,CASSPGQGYGNTIYF,TGTGCCAGCTCACCCGGTCAGGGGTACGGAAACACCATATATTTT
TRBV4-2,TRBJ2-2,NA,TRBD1,CASSQGQGKIDGELFF,TGTGCCAGCAGTCAGGGACAGGGGAAGATCGACGGGGAGCTGTTTTTT
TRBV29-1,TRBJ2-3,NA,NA,CSVEVIWGAYLDTQYF,TGCAGCGTTGAAGTTATCTGGGGGGCCTATTTAGATACGCAGTATTTT
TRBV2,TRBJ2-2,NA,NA,CASSVGGLAATGELFF,TGTGCCAGCAGTGTCGGGGGGCTAGCGGCCACCGGGGAGCTGTTTTTT
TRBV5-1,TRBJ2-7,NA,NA,CASSGTLGTYEQYF,TGCGCCAGCAGCGGCACCCTTGGAACCTACGAGCAGTACTTC
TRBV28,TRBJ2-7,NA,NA,CASSLSALLGRQYF,TGTGCCAGCAGTTTATCTGCTCTCTTAGGTCGTCAGTACTTC
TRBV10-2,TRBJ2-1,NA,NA,CASSDNNEQFF,TGCGCCAGCAGTGACAACAATGAGCAGTTCTTC
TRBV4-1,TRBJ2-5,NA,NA,CASSAPWDAETQYF,TGCGCCAGCAGCGCTCCTTGGGATGCAGAGACCCAGTACTTC
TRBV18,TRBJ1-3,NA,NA,CASSPQGQATTSGNTIYF,TGTGCCAGCTCACCACAAGGACAAGCCACGACATCTGGAAACACCATATATTTT
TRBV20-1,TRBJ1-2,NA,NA,CLPFEGVGYTF,TGTCTGCCCTTTGAAGGGGTTGGCTACACCTTC
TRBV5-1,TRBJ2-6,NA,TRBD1,CASSSGTGGPTGANVLTF,TGCGCCAGCAGCTCCGGGACAGGGGGTCCCACTGGGGCCAACGTCCTGACTTTC
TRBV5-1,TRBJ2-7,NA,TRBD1,CASQPGQGPPYEQYF,TGCGCCAGCCAACCGGGACAGGGGCCCCCCTACGAGCAGTACTTC
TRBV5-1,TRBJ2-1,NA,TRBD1,CASSPRDRVWGNEQFF,TGCGCCAGCAGCCCCAGGGACAGGGTTTGGGGCAATGAGCAGTTCTTC
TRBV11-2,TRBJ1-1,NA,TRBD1,CASSFQGAQTEAFF,TGTGCCAGCAGCTTCCAGGGGGCTCAAACTGAAGCTTTCTTT
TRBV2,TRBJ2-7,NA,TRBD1,CASRFGQGSGLNEQYF,TGTGCCAGCAGATTTGGACAGGGCTCAGGGCTCAACGAGCAGTACTTC
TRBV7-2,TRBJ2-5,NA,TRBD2,CASSFSGLAGGLVETQYF,TGTGCCAGCAGCTTTTCAGGACTAGCGGGGGGGCTGGTGGAGACCCAGTACTTC
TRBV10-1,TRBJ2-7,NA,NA,CASSERTLEQYF,TGCGCCAGCAGTGAGAGGACCTTAGAGCAGTACTTC
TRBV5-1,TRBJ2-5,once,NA,CASSIGQPGETQYF,TGCGCCAGCAGCATCGGACAGCCGGGGGAGACCCAGTACTTC
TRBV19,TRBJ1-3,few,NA,CASSTGGNSGNTIYF,TGTGCCAGTAGTACGGGAGGGAACTCTGGAAACACCATATATTTT
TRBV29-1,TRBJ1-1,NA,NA,CSGASTEAFF,TGCAGCGGGGCCTCCACTGAAGCTTTCTTT
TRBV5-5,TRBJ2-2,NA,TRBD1,CASSARTGSNTGELFF,TGTGCCAGCAGCGCACGGACAGGCTCGAACACCGGGGAGCTGTTTTTT
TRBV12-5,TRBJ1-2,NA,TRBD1,CASGLPTGGLHGYTF,TGTGCTAGTGGTTTGCCAACAGGGGGCCTTCATGGCTACACCTTC
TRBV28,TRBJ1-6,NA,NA,CASSGQINSPLHF,TGTGCCAGCAGTGGACAGATTAATTCACCCCTCCACTTT
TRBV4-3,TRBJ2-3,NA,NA,CASSQEGQPADTQYF,TGCGCCAGCAGCCAAGAGGGTCAGCCCGCAGATACGCAGTATTTT
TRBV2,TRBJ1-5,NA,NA,CAGSPGTPNQPQHF,TGTGCCGGGTCTCCTGGGACACCAAATCAGCCCCAGCATTTT
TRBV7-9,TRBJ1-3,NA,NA,CASSLAGSSGNTIYF,TGTGCCAGCAGCTTAGCAGGCAGCTCTGGAAACACCATATATTTT
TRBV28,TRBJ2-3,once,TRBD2,CASSYLGLGTDTQYF,TGTGCCAGCAGTTATCTAGGACTAGGCACAGATACGCAGTATTTT
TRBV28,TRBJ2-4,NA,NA,CASRGGGENIQYF,TGTGCCAGCAGGGGGGGCGGGGAAAACATTCAGTACTTC
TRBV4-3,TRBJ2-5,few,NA,CASSQEGIRQETQYF,TGCGCCAGCAGCCAAGAGGGAATCAGGCAAGAGACCCAGTACTTC
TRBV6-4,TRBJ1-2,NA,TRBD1,CASSETGTGVYGYTF,TGTGCCAGCAGTGAGACCGGGACAGGGGTCTATGGCTACACCTTC
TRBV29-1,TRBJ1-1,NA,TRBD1,CSVDGETGVMDTEAFF,TGCAGCGTTGACGGCGAGACAGGGGTTATGGACACTGAAGCTTTCTTT
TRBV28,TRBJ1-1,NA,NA,CASSAPAGDNTEAFF,TGTGCCAGCAGCGCCCCGGCAGGGGATAACACTGAAGCTTTCTTT
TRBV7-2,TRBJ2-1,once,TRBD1,CASSLDRGTYNEQFF,TGTGCCAGCAGCTTGGACAGGGGTACCTACAATGAGCAGTTCTTC
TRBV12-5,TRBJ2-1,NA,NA,CASGRGGGDYNEQFF,TGTGCTAGTGGTCGAGGGGGCGGGGACTACAATGAGCAGTTCTTC